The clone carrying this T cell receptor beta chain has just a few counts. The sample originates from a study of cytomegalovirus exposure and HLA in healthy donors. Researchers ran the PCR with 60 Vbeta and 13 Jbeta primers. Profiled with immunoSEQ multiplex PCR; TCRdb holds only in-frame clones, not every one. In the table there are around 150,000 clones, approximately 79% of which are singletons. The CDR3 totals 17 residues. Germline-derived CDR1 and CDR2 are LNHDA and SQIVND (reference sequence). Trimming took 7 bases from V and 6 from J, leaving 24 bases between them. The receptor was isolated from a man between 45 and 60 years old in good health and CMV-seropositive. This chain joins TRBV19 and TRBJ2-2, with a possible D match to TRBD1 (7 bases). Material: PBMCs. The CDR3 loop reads CASTHPGGLGIAGELFF. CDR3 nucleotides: TGTGCCAGTACCCATCCAGGGGGGCTAGGTATCGCCGGGGAGCTGTTTTTT.